This TCR beta chain derives from a study of T-cell memory formation after mild COVID-19. Study-level findings and limits: The pre-infection memory compartment contained some responding clones, suggesting cross-reactive memory joined. Of the contracting clones, CD4+ ones lay mainly in CM and EM, and CD8+ ones in EMRA.

TCRdb used MiXCR to reprocess the 5' RACE reads, holding one entry per CDR3 protein. The table includes roughly 620,000 distinct CDR3 sequences, approximately 19% detected once. About this clonotype: Its target is unknown.

Germline CDR1 is MNHNY and CDR2 is SVGAGI (reference sequence). V was shortened by 2 bases and J by 5 bases, with 10 bases between the two germline ends. The CDR3 length is 14 residues. This sequence originates from an adult woman who had mild COVID-19 (a few samples of this study predate the infection). Cell type and time point are not known. The sample comprised PBMCs or a T cell subset sorted from them (not recorded which). The rearrangement uses TRBV6-6 and TRBJ1-5, with TRBD1 as a possible D gene (5 bases). This chain's CDR3 is CASSYRGEDQPQHF. The DNA for the CDR3 is TGTGCCAGCAGTTACCGGGGGGAAGATCAGCCCCAGCATTTT.